This T cell receptor beta chain stems from a study of PD-1 blockade in classical Hodgkin lymphoma. Brentuximab vedotin exposure varied among the patients, all of whom had relapsed after autologous stem cell transplantation. Each best response was a complete response, a partial response or progressive disease. V lost 8 bases to trimming and J lost 5 bases, with 9 bases between them. CDR1 is LGHNA, CDR2 YSLEER, per germline. This CDR3 contains 11 residues. Study results and limitations: Whoever responded completely had baseline diversity much like that seen in newly diagnosed patients. The causes of the repertoire differences, possibly disease activity or prior therapy, remain undefined. Baseline TCR diversity was reportedly lower in newly diagnosed patients than in healthy donors. It was reported as lower still in relapsed/refractory patients.

As regards this clone: Its antigen is unidentified. This clone may be a read error of a much larger clone one base away. Other DNA sequences in this sample translate to the same CDR3.

Produced via immunoSEQ multiplex PCR; TCRdb's table is partial and in-frame only. The sample lists over 25,000 clones, around four fifths occurring once. Here the sequenced sample was peripheral blood mononuclear cells (PBMCs), taken before the second cycle of nivolumab. This TCR was recovered from a human donor with classical Hodgkin lymphoma. The V call is TRBV4-3, the J call TRBJ1-1, with D unclear. The CDR3 protein is CASVGSTEAFF. The CDR3 nucleotides read TGCGCCAGCGTGGGGAGTACTGAAGCTTTCTTT.